The 21 T cell receptor beta chains below were found in one sample sequenced in a study of blood T cell repertoires in COVID-19 (dated by TCRdb to 2018 to 2020). Library method: the immunoSEQ multiplex PCR assay. The table comes from immuneACCESS by way of TCRdb, which keeps in-frame sequences with V and J called. Part of the clones is missing from these tables; in studies checked, under half for an unresolved V gene and the rest for unknown reasons. The sample table holds under 200,000 clones, of which 80% to 90% were seen once. The leading ten clones occupy roughly 15% of the sample. Sequenced sample: peripheral blood. Receptors originate from a woman in her 70s with COVID-19, enrolled during active disease.

This clone was observed a single time. The V call is TRBV5-6, the J call TRBJ1-3, with D unclear. This CDR3 has 12 amino acids. Trimming left V 4 bases short and J 0 bases short, with 2 bases between. Germline lookup yields CDR1 SGHDT and CDR2 YYEEEE. In nucleotides, the CDR3 is TGTGCCAGCAGCCTCTCTGGAAACACCATATATTTT. Translating it yields CASSLSGNTIYF.

This clone was recorded once. The genes are TRBV5-6 and TRBJ1-2, with 7 bases identical to TRBD1. Germline lookup yields CDR1 SGHDT and CDR2 YYEEEE. With 4 bases clipped from V and 1 base from J, the junction kept 7 bases outside the gene matches. This CDR3 comprises 15 residues. The CDR3 region is CASSVTGRLNYGYTF. CDR3 nucleotide sequence: TGTGCCAGCAGCGTGACAGGGAGGCTTAACTATGGCTACACCTTC.

J is TRBJ1-6 and V is TRBV27; a weak D match, TRBD1 (5 bases). Germline CDR1 MNHEY, CDR2 SMNVEV (reference sequence). CDR3 length: 15 amino acids. Trimming removed 1 base at V and 7 bases at J, with 11 bases between. CDR3: CASSLWSPGNSPLHF. The CDR3 nucleotides are TGTGCCAGCAGTTTATGGAGTCCAGGGAATTCACCCCTCCACTTT.

The sample holds one count of this clone. The gene calls are TRBV10-2 and TRBJ1-2; no reliable D call. This CDR3 is 13 amino acids long. From germline, CDR1 is WSHSY and CDR2 SAAADI. Deletions cut 3 bases from V and 4 bases from J, with 9 bases between. The CDR3 sequence is CASSDSRIYGYTF. The DNA of the CDR3 is TGCGCCAGCAGTGATTCCAGGATCTATGGCTACACCTTC.

This chain connects TRBV30 to TRBJ1-2; 8 bases are a match to TRBD1. Germline V lookup: CDR1 GTSNPN, CDR2 SVGIG (reference sequence). This CDR3 has 13 residues. In nucleotides, the CDR3 is TGTGCAGTACAGGGGGAGAGGGGCTATGGCTACACCTTC. This gives the protein CAVQGERGYGYTF.

This clone was seen a few times. J is TRBJ2-5 and V is TRBV6-6; D may be TRBD2 (5 bases). Deletions cut 5 bases from V and 5 bases from J, with 15 bases between. This CDR3 contains 14 residues. Per the germline V gene, CDR1 is MNHNY and CDR2 is SVGAGI (reference sequence). CDR3 DNA sequence: TGTGCCAGCAGTAAAGGACTGGCTCAGGAGACCCAGTACTTC. Amino acids: CASSKGLAQETQYF.

This clone was counted between two and nine times. This chain connects TRBV16 to TRBJ1-6, with D possibly TRBD1 on 6 matching bases. Germline V lookup: CDR1 KGHSY, CDR2 FQNENV. The CDR3 runs to 16 residues. V dropped 6 bases and J dropped 5 bases, with 17 bases sitting between them. The CDR3 here is CASSRVQGKDNSPLHF. The CDR3 DNA follows: TGTGCCAGCAGTCGGGTACAGGGTAAAGATAATTCACCCCTCCACTTT.

The chain is built from TRBV6-5 and TRBJ1-6; no clear D. V was clipped by 7 bases and J by 5 bases, with 15 bases between them. This CDR3 comprises 15 residues. Germline-derived CDR1 and CDR2 are MNHEY and SVGAGI. CDR3 sequence reads: CASIAGVVHNSPLHF. The CDR3 bases are TGTGCCAGCATCGCGGGAGTCGTCCATAATTCACCCCTCCACTTT.

In nucleotides, the CDR3 is TGTGCCAGCAGGAAAGGGACAGCAACTAATGAAAAACTGTTTTTT. This sequence encodes CASRKGTATNEKLFF. This sequence joins TRBV2 and TRBJ1-4; 7 bases match TRBD1. The CDR3 contains 15 residues. The V and J ends lost 6 bases and 0 bases, in that order; junction bases with no gene match: 4. Germline V gives CDR1 SNHLY, CDR2 FYNNEI.

J is TRBJ2-2 and V is TRBV28, with 8 bases fitting TRBD2. This CDR3 is 13 amino acids long. Trimming cost V 5 bases and J 5 bases; bases outside gene matches: 1. Germline-derived CDR1 and CDR2 are MDHEN and SYDVKM. The CDR3 sequence: CASSPGGTGELFF. CDR3 DNA: TGTGCCAGCAGTCCGGGGGGGACCGGGGAGCTGTTTTTT.

The chain combines TRBV5-1 with TRBJ2-5; D unresolved. This CDR3 is built from 13 residues. Between the trimmed V and J ends, which lost 4 bases and 5 bases, there was a span of 12 bases. Germline V lookup: CDR1 SGHRS, CDR2 YFSETQ. In DNA, the CDR3 is TGCGCCAGCAGCGCCACCGGTGATGAGACCCAGTACTTC. Translated, it gives CASSATGDETQYF.

The chain uses TRBV10-3 and TRBJ1-1; 7 nucleotides match TRBD1. CDR1 and CDR2 from the germline V gene are ENHRY and SYGVKD. With V trimmed by 11 bases and J by 6 bases, 15 bases remained unmatched. The CDR3 is made up of 14 amino acids. DNA of the CDR3: TGTGCCGCGAACAGGGGTGCGTTGGAACCTGAAGCTTTCTTT. Its protein is CAANRGALEPEAFF.

The rearrangement uses TRBV6-1 and TRBJ1-2; 8 bases fit TRBD1. V dropped 4 bases and J dropped 5; count of bases not matched to a gene: 3. The length of the CDR3 is 13 residues. Germline CDR1 reads MNHNS; CDR2 reads SASEGT. CDR3 nucleotide sequence: TGTGCCAGCAGTGTGGACAGGGTTTATGGCTACACCTTC. Protein: CASSVDRVYGYTF.

The table lists this clone with a count of one. The chain couples TRBV18 to TRBJ1-1; no clear D. The CDR3 loop spans 13 amino acids. The germline CDR1 and CDR2 sequences are KGHSH and LQKENI. Trimming pared 0 bases from V and 7 bases from J, leaving 9 bases between. DNA for the CDR3: TGTGCCAGCTCACCACCGTCGGCGGGTGAAGCTTTCTTT. Its protein product is CASSPPSAGEAFF.

This clone was found once. The chain recombines TRBV28 with TRBJ1-6; 7 bases match TRBD1. V lost 2 bases and J lost 15; bases outside the gene matches: 19. The CDR3 has 17 residues. Germline V lookup: CDR1 MDHEN, CDR2 SYDVKM. The CDR3 sequence is CASSLLTPGQWVEGLHF. CDR3 nucleotides: TGTGCCAGCAGTTTACTTACCCCGGGACAGTGGGTAGAGGGCCTCCACTTT. Looking up the rest from reference TRBV28 and TRBJ1-6 gives the full variable domain: DVKVTQSSRYLVKRTGEKVFLECVQDMDHENMFWYRQDPGLGLRLIYFSYDVKMKEKGDIPEGYSVSREKKERFSLILESASTNQTSMYLCASSLLTPGQWVEGLHFGNGTRLTVT.

This chain joins TRBV6-5 and TRBJ2-1; 8 bases line up with TRBD1. The CDR3 length is 14 residues. Germline-derived CDR1 and CDR2 are MNHEY and SVGAGI. V dropped 6 bases and J dropped 8; count of bases not matched to a gene: 9. CDR3 coding DNA: TGTGCCAGCAGGCCCGGACAGGGTTTCGATGAGCAGTTCTTC. Amino acid sequence: CASRPGQGFDEQFF.

This sequence joins TRBV5-8 and TRBJ1-2; D call uncertain. Germline CDR1 and CDR2: SGHTS and YDEGEE. The V end lost 4 bases, the J end lost 8 bases, and 15 bases lay between the germline ends. CDR3 length: 13 amino acids. The CDR3 region has the DNA TGTGCCAGCAGCCGATCCTCCTCGGGGGGCTACACCTTC. Amino acids: CASSRSSSGGYTF.

This clone was found a few times. The chain employs TRBV15 and TRBJ1-3; D is perhaps TRBD1 (5 bases). The V gene's germline CDR1 is LNHNV and CDR2 YYDKDF (reference sequence). V lost 1 base and J 1 base, leaving 14 bases between the germline ends. The CDR3 loop spans 17 amino acids. The CDR3 loop is CATSRGKGIGSGNTIYF. In DNA form, the CDR3 reads TGTGCCACCAGCAGAGGAAAGGGGATAGGATCTGGAAACACCATATATTTT.

The V and J genes are TRBV10-3 and TRBJ1-5; no definite D call. Germline loops: CDR1 ENHRY, CDR2 SYGVKD. The CDR3 totals 14 residues. The ends were cut back, 4 bases at V and 3 bases at J, with 10 bases in the middle. The CDR3 coding sequence is TGTGCCATCAGTGCGGCAGGTTCCAATCAGCCCCAGCATTTT. This translates into CAISAAGSNQPQHF.

This clone has just one count. The chain links TRBV3-1 (or the pseudogene TRBV3-2) to TRBJ1-1, with D tentatively TRBD1 (5 bases). CDR3 size: 15 residues. Trimming cost V 0 bases and J 1 base, with 9 bases left between them. Germline V lookup: CDR1 LGHDT, CDR2 YNNKEL (reference sequence). DNA of the CDR3: TGTGCCAGCAGCCAAGATGGACATCCGAACACTGAAGCTTTCTTT. Protein: CASSQDGHPNTEAFF.

The count of this clone is one. V and J are TRBV3-1 (or the pseudogene TRBV3-2) and TRBJ2-2; 11 bases are a match to TRBD2. J was trimmed by 6 bases and V by 4 bases; bases with no gene match: 7. CDR3 length: 16 amino acids. Per the germline V gene, CDR1 is LGHDT and CDR2 is YNNKEL (reference sequence). CDR3: CASSLPSGGRAGELFF. The CDR3 region has the DNA TGTGCCAGCAGCCTCCCTAGCGGGGGGCGCGCCGGGGAGCTGTTTTTT.